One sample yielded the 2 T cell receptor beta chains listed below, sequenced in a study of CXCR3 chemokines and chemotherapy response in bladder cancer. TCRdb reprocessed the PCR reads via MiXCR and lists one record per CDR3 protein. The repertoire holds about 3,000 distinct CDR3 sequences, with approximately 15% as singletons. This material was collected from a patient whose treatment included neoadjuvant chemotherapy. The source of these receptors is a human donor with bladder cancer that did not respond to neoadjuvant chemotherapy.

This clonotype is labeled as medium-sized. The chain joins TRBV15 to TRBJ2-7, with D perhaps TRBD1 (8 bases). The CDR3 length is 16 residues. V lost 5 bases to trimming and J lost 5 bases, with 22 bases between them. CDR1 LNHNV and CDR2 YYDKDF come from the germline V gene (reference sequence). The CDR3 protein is CATSFYAGGAGDEQYF. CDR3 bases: TGTGCCACCAGCTTTTATGCAGGGGGCGCGGGGGACGAGCAGTACTTC.

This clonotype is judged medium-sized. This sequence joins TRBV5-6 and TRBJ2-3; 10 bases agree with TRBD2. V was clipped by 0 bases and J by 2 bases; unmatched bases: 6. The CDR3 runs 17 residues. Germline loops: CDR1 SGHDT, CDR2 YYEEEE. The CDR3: CASSLVIAGGFTDTQYF. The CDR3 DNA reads TGTGCCAGCAGCTTGGTCATAGCGGGGGGATTCACAGATACGCAGTATTTT.